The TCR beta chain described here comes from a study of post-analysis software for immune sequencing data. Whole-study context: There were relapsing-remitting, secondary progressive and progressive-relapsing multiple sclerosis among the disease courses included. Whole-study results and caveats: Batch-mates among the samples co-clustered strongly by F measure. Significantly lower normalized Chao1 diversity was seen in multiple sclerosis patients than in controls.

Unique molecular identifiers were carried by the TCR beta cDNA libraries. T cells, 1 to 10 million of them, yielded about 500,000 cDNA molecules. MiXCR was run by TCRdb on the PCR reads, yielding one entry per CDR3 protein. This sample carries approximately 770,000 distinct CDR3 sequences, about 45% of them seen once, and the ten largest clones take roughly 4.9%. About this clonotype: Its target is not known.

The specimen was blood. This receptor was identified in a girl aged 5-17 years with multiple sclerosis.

CDR3 nucleotides: TGCAGCGTCAAACAGGGGAACACTGAAGCTTTCTTT. Protein product: CSVKQGNTEAFF. The gene calls are TRBV29-1 and TRBJ1-1; D is perhaps TRBD1 (6 bases). In germline, CDR1 is SQVTM, CDR2 ANQGSEA. Trimming removed 6 bases from V and 1 base from J, with 9 bases in between. The CDR3 extends over 12 amino acids.